The 5 T cell receptor beta chains presented below share a single source sample, sequenced in a study of T cell repertoires in cytomegalovirus infection. TCRdb redid the calling of the reads with MiXCR, one entry per CDR3 protein. The sample shows 400,000 or so distinct CDR3 sequences, approximately 18% of them seen only once. The sequenced sample consisted of PBMCs. All receptors derive from a human donor in good health (CMV status not recorded). Some clones in this sample may be carry-over from other donors' samples.

V usage is TRBV27 and J usage is TRBJ2-5; TRBD2 matches 10 bases. This CDR3 is built from 19 residues. V gave up 2 bases and J gave up 5 bases; unmatched junction bases: 17. Germline CDR1 MNHEY, CDR2 SMNVEV (reference sequence). In nucleotides, the CDR3 is TGTGCCAGCAGTTTACCCCCTCGAACCAAGCGGGGGGGCTGGGAGACCCAGTACTTC. Its protein is CASSLPPRTKRGGWETQYF.

This clonotype was seen repeatedly, ten times or more. The V and J genes are TRBV7-2 and TRBJ2-5; D ambiguous. This CDR3 is built from 13 residues. Germline V gives CDR1 SGHTA, CDR2 FQGNSA. The V end was cut by 1 base, the J end by 4 bases, with 7 bases between. In nucleotides, the CDR3 is TGTGCCAGCAGCTTAGACTTCAGAGAGACCCAGTACTTC. This translates into CASSLDFRETQYF.

The chain links TRBV20-1 to TRBJ2-3; D ambiguous. Trimming shortened V by 6 bases and J by 2 bases, and 15 bases separated the two germline ends. The CDR3 has 14 amino acids. From germline, CDR1 is DFQATT and CDR2 SNEGSKA (reference sequence). CDR3 DNA: TGCAGTGCGCCATCGGGCTTTTCCACAGATACGCAGTATTTT. This encodes CSAPSGFSTDTQYF.

This clonotype was detected only a few times. This sequence joins TRBV12-3 or TRBV12-4 and TRBJ2-3, with 7 bases that match TRBD1. Trimming at V came to 10 bases and at J to 6 bases, leaving 7 bases not matched to a gene. This CDR3 is built from 12 residues. The CDR3 is CATTNRGDTQYF. DNA for the CDR3: TGTGCCACCACCAACAGGGGCGATACGCAGTATTTT.

CDR3 nucleotides: TGTGCCAGCGGCCGACAGAGGGGTAGGGACACTGAAGCTTTCTTT. It translates to CASGRQRGRDTEAFF. This chain connects TRBV6-1 to TRBJ1-1, with a possible D match to TRBD1 (5 bases). Germline assignment: CDR1 MNHNS and CDR2 SASEGT. Trimming left V 8 bases short and J 3 bases short, with 19 bases between. This CDR3 has 15 amino acids.